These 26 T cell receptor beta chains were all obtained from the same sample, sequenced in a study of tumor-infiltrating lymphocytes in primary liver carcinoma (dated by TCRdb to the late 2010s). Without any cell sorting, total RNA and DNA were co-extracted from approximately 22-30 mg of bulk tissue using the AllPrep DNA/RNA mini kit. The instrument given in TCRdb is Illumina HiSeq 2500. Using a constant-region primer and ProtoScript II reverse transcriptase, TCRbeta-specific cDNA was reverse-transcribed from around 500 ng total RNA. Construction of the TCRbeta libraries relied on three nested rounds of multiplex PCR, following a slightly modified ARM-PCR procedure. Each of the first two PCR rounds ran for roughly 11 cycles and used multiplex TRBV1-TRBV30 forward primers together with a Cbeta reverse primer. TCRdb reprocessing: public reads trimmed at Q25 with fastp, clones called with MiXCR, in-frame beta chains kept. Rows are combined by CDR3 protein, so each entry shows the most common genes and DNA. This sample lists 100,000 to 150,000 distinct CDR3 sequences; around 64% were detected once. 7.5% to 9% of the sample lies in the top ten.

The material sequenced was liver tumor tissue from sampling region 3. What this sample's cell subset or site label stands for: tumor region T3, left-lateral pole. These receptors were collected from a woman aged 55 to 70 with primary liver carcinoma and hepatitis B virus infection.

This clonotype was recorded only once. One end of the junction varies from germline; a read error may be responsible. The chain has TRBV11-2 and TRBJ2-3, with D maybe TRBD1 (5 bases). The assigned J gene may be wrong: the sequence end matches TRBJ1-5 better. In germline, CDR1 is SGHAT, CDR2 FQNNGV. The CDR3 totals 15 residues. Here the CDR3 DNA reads TGCGTCAGCAGCTCGGGACTAGCGGGACCAGATACGCAGCATTTT. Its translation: CVSSSGLAGPDTQHF.

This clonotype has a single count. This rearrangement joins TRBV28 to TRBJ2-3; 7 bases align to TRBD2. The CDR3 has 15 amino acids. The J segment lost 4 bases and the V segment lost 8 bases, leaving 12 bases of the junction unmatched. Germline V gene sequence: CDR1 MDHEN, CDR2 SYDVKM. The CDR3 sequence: CASRSRGEGADTQYF. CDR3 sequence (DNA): TGTGCCAGCCGGTCTCGGGGGGAGGGCGCAGATACGCAGTATTTT. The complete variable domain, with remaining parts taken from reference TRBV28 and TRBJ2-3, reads DVKVTQSSRYLVKRTGEKVFLECVQDMDHENMFWYRQDPGLGLRLIYFSYDVKMKEKGDIPEGYSVSREKKERFSLILESASTNQTSMYLCASRSRGEGADTQYFGPGTRLTVL.

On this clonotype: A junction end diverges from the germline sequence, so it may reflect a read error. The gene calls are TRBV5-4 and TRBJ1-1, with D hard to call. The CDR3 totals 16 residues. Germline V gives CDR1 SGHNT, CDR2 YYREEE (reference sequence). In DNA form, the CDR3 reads TGTGCCAGCAGCTTTGAATGGGGTCGAAGGAACACTGGAGCTTTCTTT. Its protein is CASSFEWGRRNTGAFF.

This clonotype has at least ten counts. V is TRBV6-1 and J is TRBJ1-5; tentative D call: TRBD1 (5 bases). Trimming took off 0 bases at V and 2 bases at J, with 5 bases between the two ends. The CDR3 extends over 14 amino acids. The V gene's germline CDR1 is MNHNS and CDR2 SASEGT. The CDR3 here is CASSEAGGNQPQHF. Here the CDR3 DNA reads TGTGCCAGCAGTGAAGCGGGGGGCAATCAGCCCCAGCATTTT.

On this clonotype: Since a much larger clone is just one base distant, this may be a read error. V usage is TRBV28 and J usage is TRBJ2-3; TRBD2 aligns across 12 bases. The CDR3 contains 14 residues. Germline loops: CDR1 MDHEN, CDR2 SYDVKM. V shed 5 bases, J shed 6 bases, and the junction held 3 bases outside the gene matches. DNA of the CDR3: TGTGCCAGCAGTATCCTAGCGGGAGGGGATACGCAGTATTTT. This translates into CASSILAGGDTQYF.

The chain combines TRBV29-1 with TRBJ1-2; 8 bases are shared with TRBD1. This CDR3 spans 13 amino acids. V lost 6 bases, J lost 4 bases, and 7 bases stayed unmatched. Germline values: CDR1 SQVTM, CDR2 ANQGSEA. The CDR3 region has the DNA TGCAGCGTCCGATCAGGGGGCGCCTATGGCTACACCTTC. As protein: CSVRSGGAYGYTF.

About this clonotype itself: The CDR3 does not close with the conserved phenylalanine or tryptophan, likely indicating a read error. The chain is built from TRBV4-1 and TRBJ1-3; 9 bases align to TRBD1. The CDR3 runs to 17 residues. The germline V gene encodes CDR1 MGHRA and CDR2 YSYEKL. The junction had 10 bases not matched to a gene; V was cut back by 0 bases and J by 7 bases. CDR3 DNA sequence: TGCGCCAGCAGCCAAGAACAAATGACAGGGGGTGGGAACACCATATATCTT. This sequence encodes CASSQEQMTGGGNTIYL.

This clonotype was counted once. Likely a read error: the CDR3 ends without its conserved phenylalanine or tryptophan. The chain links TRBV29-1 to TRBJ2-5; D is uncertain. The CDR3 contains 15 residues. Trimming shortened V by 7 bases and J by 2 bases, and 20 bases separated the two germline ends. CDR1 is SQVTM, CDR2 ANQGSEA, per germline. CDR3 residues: CSALHLVISQETQYL. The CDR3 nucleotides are TGCAGCGCTCTACATTTGGTGATTAGTCAAGAGACCCAGTACCTC.

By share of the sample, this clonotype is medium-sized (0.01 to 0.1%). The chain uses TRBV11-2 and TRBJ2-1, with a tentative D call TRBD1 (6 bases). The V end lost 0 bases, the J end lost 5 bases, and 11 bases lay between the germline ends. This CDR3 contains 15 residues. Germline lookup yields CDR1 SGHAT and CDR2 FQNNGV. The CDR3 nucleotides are TGTGCCAGCAGCTTAGAAGGGGGTGAGAACAATGAGCAGTTCTTC. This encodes CASSLEGGENNEQFF. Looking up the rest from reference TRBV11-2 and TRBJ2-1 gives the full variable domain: EAGVAQSPRYKIIEKRQSVAFWCNPISGHATLYWYQQILGQGPKLLIQFQNNGVVDDSQLPKDRFSAERLKGVDSTLKIQPAKLEDSAVYLCASSLEGGENNEQFFGPGTRLTVL.

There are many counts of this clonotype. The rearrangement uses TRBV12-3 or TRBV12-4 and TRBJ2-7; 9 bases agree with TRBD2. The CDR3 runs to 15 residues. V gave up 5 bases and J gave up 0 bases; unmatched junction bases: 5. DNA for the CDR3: TGTGCCAGCAGTCCCCTAGCGGGAAGCTCCTACGAGCAGTACTTC. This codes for CASSPLAGSSYEQYF.

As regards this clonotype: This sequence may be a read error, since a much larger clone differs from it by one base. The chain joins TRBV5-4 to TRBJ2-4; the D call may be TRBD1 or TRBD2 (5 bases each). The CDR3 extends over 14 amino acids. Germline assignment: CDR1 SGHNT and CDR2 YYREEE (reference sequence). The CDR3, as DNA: TGTGCCTGCAGCGCCCGAGGGGCCCAAAACATTCAGTACTTC. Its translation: CACSARGAQNIQYF.

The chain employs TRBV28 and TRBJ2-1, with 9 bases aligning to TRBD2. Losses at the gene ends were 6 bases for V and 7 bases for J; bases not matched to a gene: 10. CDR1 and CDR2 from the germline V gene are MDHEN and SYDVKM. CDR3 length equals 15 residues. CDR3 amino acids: CASSRREGIGNEQFF. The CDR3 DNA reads TGTGCCAGCAGCCGGCGGGAGGGTATAGGTAATGAGCAGTTCTTC.

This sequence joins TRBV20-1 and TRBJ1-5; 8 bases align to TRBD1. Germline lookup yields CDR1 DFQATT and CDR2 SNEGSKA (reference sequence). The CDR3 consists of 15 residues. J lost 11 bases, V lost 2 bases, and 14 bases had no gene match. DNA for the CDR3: TGCAGTGCTAGAAAAGACAGGGGCCGGGGAGGCGCCCAGCATTTT. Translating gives CSARKDRGRGGAQHF.

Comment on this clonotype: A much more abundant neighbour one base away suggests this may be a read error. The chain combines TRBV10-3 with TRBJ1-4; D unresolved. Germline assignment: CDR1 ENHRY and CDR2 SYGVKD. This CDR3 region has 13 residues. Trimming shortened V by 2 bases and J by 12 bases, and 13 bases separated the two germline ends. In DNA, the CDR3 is TGTGCCATCAGTGAGGAGGGCCTTGGGGAACTGTTTTTT. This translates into CAISEEGLGELFF.

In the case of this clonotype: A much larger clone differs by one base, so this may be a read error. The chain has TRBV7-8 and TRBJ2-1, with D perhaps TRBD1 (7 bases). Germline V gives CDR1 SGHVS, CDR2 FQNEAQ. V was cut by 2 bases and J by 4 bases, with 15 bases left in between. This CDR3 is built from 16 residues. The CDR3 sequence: CASSLPQGTGYNEQFF. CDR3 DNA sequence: TGTGCCAGCAGCTTACCACAGGGGACTGGTTACAATGAGCAGTTCTTC.

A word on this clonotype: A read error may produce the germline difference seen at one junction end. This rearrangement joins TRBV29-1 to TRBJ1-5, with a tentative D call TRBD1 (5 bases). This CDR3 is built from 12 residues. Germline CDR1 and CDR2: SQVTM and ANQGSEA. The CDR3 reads CSVRKGDQPQLF. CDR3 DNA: TGCAGCGTTCGGAAAGGGGATCAGCCCCAGCTTTTT.

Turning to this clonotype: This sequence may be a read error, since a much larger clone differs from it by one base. The chain's CDR3 is CASSRLGGNEELFF. CDR3 sequence (DNA): TGTGCCAGCAGTCGCTTGGGAGGAAATGAAGAACTGTTTTTT. The V call is TRBV12-3 or TRBV12-4, the J call TRBJ1-4; D gene uncertain. There are 14 residues in the CDR3.

The CDR3 spells CVSSFGHTNGYEQYF. The CDR3 nucleotides read TGTGTTAGCAGCTTCGGACATACGAACGGCTACGAGCAGTACTTC. The chain joins TRBV11-2 to TRBJ2-7; D might be TRBD1 (5 bases). The CDR3 covers 15 residues. Germline V gene sequence: CDR1 SGHAT, CDR2 FQNNGV.

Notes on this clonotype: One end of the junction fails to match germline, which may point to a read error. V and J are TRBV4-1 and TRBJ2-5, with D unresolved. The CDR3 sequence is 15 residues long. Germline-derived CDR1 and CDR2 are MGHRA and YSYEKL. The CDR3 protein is CTSSQDLVDWETQYF. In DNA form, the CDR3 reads TGCACCAGCAGCCAAGATTTGGTGGATTGGGAGACCCAGTACTTC.

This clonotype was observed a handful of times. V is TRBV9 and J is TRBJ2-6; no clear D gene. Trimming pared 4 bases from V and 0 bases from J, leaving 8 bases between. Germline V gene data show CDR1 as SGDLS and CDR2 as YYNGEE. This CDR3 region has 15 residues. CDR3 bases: TGTGCCAGCAGCATTAGCCCCTCTGGGGCCAACGTCCTGACTTTC. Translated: CASSISPSGANVLTF.

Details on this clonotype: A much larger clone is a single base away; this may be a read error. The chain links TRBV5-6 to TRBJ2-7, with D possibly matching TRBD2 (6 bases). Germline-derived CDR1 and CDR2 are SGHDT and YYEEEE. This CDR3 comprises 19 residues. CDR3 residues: CAGSTLVSSGSGLRYEQYF. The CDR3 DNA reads TGTGCCGGCAGCACTCTGGTCTCGTCCGGCTCGGGACTCCGCTACGAGCAGTACTTC.

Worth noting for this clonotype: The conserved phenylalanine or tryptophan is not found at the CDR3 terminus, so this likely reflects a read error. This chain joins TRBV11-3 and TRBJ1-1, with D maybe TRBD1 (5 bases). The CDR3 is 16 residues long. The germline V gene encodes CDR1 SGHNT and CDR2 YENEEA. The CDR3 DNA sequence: TGTACCAGCAGCCCCCGGGGGAAGGGGATGAACACTGATGCTTTCTCT. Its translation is CTSSPRGKGMNTDAFS.

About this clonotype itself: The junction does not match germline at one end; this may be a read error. CDR3 nucleotides: TGCGCCAGCACGTGGGAGACTAGCGACAATCTGGACGGGGAGCTGGTTTTT. Its translation: CASTWETSDNLDGELVF. This chain joins TRBV10-2 and TRBJ2-2, with TRBD2 matching 8 bases. From germline, CDR1 is WSHSY and CDR2 SAAADI. The CDR3 is 17 residues long.

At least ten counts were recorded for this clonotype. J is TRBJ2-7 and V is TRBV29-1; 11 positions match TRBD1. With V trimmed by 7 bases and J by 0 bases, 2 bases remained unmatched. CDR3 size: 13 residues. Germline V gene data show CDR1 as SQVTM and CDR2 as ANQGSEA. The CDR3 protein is CSAGQGASYEQYF. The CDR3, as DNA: TGCAGCGCTGGACAGGGGGCCTCCTACGAGCAGTACTTC.

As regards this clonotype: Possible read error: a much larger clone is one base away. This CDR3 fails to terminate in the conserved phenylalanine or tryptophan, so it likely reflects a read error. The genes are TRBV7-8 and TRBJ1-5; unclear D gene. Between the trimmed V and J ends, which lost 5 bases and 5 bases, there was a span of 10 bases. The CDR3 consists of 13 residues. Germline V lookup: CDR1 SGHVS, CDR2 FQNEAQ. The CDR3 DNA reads TGTGCCAGCAGCCCCACCTACGATCAGCCCCAGCATATT. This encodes CASSPTYDQPQHI.

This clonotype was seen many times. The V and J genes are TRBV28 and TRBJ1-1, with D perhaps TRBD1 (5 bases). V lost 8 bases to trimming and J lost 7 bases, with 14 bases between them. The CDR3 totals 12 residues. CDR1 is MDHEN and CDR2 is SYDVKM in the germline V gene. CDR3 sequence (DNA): TGTGCCAGCCACGACAGTAGACGTGAAGCTTTCTTT. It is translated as CASHDSRREAFF.